This T cell receptor (beta chain) was sequenced for a study of cytomegalovirus exposure and HLA in healthy donors. Study as a whole: In a later analysis, it was reported that the roughly 120 validation repertoires had been produced on the same platform as the 666 repertoires belonging to the first cohort.

On this clone: Antigen specificity is unknown.

Study-wide results and limits: Among the CMV-associated chains, a few were confirmed in vitro as specific for CMV antigens. The classifier, whose performance was assessed in both the original and validation cohorts, reportedly diagnosed cytomegalovirus status with high specificity and sensitivity.

Sequencing was performed with immunoSEQ multiplex PCR; in TCRdb, only in-frame clones are kept and a portion is missing. The table has about 250,000 clones, roughly nine tenths seen once. CDR3 length equals 15 residues. The germline V gene encodes CDR1 SGHRS and CDR2 YFSETQ. The V and J ends lost 2 bases and 6 bases, in that order; junction bases with no gene match: 8. Separate from the approximately 700-subject first cohort was the roughly 120-subject validation cohort, to which the donors belonged. This TCR was sampled from a man aged 18 to 30 in good health and CMV-seropositive. The rearrangement links TRBV5-1 to TRBJ2-1; 7 nucleotides match TRBD2. The sequencing sample was made of PBMCs. CDR3 in amino acids: CASSFLAGVSNEQFF. The CDR3 DNA reads as TGCGCCAGCAGCTTTTTGGCGGGAGTTTCCAATGAGCAGTTCTTC.